The clone carrying this T cell receptor beta chain was seen a handful of times. Antigen unknown. Produced via immunoSEQ multiplex PCR; TCRdb's table is partial and in-frame only. The sample records 60,000 to 65,000 clones, less than 75% being singletons. This CDR3 spans 13 amino acids. The ends were cut back, 4 bases at V and 3 bases at J, with 10 bases in the middle. Germline V gene data show CDR1 as SGHRS and CDR2 as YFSETQ. The data derive from a study of cytotoxic CD8 clonotypes in ibrutinib-treated CLL. Study-wide points: Sustained-remission patients were sampled at one set of times and progressing patients at different ones.

V is TRBV5-1 and J is TRBJ1-2; D perhaps matches TRBD1 (5 bases). This TCR was sampled from a human donor with chronic lymphocytic leukemia. This specimen consisted of PBMCs, obtained after 12 months of ibrutinib treatment. The DNA of the CDR3 is TGCGCCAGCAGCCCGATGGGACACTATGGCTACACCTTC. It specifies CASSPMGHYGYTF. Filled out from reference TRBV5-1 and TRBJ1-2, the complete variable domain reads KAGVTQTPRYLIKTRGQQVTLSCSPISGHRSVSWYQQTPGQGLQFLFEYFSETQRNKGNFPGRFSGRQFSNSRSEMNVSTLELGDSALYLCASSPMGHYGYTFGSGTRLTVV.